The T cell receptor (beta chain) described here comes from a study of T cell changes during pregnancy in multiple sclerosis. The germline CDR1 and CDR2 sequences are SGHTA and FQGNSA. V was clipped by 1 base and J by 4 bases; unmatched bases: 4. This CDR3 has 15 amino acids. TCRdb's table, derived via immunoSEQ multiplex PCR, lists solely in-frame clones and lacks some. The sample shows around 100,000 clones, around 92% of them seen only once. The sequencing here drew on peripheral blood, taken after pregnancy. The chain is built from TRBV7-2 and TRBJ2-5; 9 bases map to TRBD2. The sequence came from a female donor with multiple sclerosis, enrolled in a pregnancy study. In DNA, the CDR3 is TGTGCCAGCAGCTTAGGCGGGGGGGTTCGAGAGACCCAGTACTTC. Protein sequence: CASSLGGGVRETQYF. Full variable domain (outside the CDR3, taken from reference TRBV7-2 and TRBJ2-5): GAGVSQSPSNKVTEKGKDVELRCDPISGHTALYWYRQSLGQGLEFLIYFQGNSAPDKSGLPSDRFSAERTGGSVSTLTIQRTQQEDSAVYLCASSLGGGVRETQYFGPGTRLLVL.